Below, 8 T cell receptor beta chains from the same sample are listed, as sequenced in a study of T cells in Graves' hyperthyroidism and ophthalmopathy. TCR beta CDR3 region amplification was performed from RNA transcripts. The HTBI set primed first-round TCR CDR3 RT-PCR. MiXCR, run by TCRdb on the multiplex PCR reads, gives a single entry per CDR3 protein. Counted here are about 400,000 distinct CDR3 sequences, about 13% occurring once; the ten biggest clones make up roughly 8.3%. Material for sequencing was blood. These receptors came from a woman aged 18-29 years with Graves' hyperthyroidism.

This clonotype was detected many times. The chain uses TRBV2 and TRBJ2-7; TRBD1 agrees at 7 bases. Trimming at V came to 6 bases and at J to 7 bases, leaving 12 bases not matched to a gene. CDR3 size: 14 residues. Germline CDR1 is SNHLY and CDR2 is FYNNEI. CDR3 in DNA: TGTGCCAGCAGAAGGGGGCTTGGTCCGAGGGAGCAGTACTTC. This codes for CASRRGLGPREQYF.

The chain joins TRBV5-1 to TRBJ2-7; 7 bases map to TRBD2. Unmatched junction bases numbered 11, after V lost 4 bases and J lost 7 bases. CDR1 and CDR2 (germline): SGHRS, YFSETQ. This CDR3 is built from 14 residues. CDR3 sequence reads: CASSPLSGAREQYF. DNA for the CDR3: TGCGCCAGCAGCCCATTAAGCGGGGCTAGGGAGCAGTACTTC.

This clonotype was counted a few times. The chain links TRBV19 to TRBJ2-7; TRBD1 might be the D (5 bases). V was shortened by 3 bases and J by 2 bases, with 14 bases between the two germline ends. CDR1 and CDR2 from the germline V gene are LNHDA and SQIVND (reference sequence). CDR3 size: 15 residues. The CDR3, as DNA: TGTGCCAGTAGTATTGAGCCAGGGCCAACCTACGAGCAGTACTTC. Protein product: CASSIEPGPTYEQYF.

There are many counts of this clonotype. V usage is TRBV10-3 and J usage is TRBJ1-2; D is perhaps TRBD1 (5 bases). Between the trimmed V and J ends, which lost 3 bases and 8 bases, there was a span of 16 bases. This CDR3 region has 14 residues. Germline lookup yields CDR1 ENHRY and CDR2 SYGVKD. The CDR3 region is CAISDPRGARGYTF. CDR3 DNA: TGTGCCATCAGTGACCCTCGAGGGGCGCGAGGCTACACCTTC.

Many counts were recorded for this clonotype. J is TRBJ2-3 and V is TRBV7-8, with D perhaps matching TRBD2 (6 bases). With 4 bases removed from V and 8 bases from J, the gap between germline ends came to 19 bases. The germline V gene encodes CDR1 SGHVS and CDR2 FQNEAQ. This CDR3 has 15 amino acids. The chain's CDR3 is CASSSLVGTEGTQYF. The CDR3, as DNA: TGTGCCAGCAGCTCCCTAGTGGGGACGGAGGGTACGCAGTATTTT. The entire variable domain, with the rest obtained from reference TRBV7-8 and TRBJ2-3, is as follows: GAGVSQSPRYKVAKRGQDVALRCDPISGHVSLFWYQQALGQGPEFLTYFQNEAQLDKSGLPSDRFFAERPEGSVSTLKIQRTQQEDSAVYLCASSSLVGTEGTQYFGPGTRLTVL.

The chain links TRBV29-1 to TRBJ1-2; 9 nucleotides match TRBD1. The CDR3 length is 14 residues. Germline V gives CDR1 SQVTM, CDR2 ANQGSEA. The CDR3 nucleotides read TGCACCTATGAGGGACAGGGTGCCCTCGGTGGCTACACCTTC. It translates to CTYEGQGALGGYTF.

This clonotype showed up many times. The rearrangement links TRBV20-1 to TRBJ2-5; no firm D call. This CDR3 contains 10 residues. Germline V CDR1 and CDR2: DFQATT, SNEGSKA (reference sequence). Trimming removed 5 bases from V and 5 bases from J, with 6 bases in between. CDR3 region: CSAVWETQYF. The CDR3 DNA reads as TGCAGTGCTGTATGGGAGACCCAGTACTTC.

The rearrangement links TRBV28 to TRBJ1-1, with D tentatively TRBD1 (6 bases). Looked up from germline, CDR1 is MDHEN and CDR2 is SYDVKM. V gave up 1 base and J gave up 4 bases, with 13 bases separating them. The CDR3 contains 15 residues. CDR3 sequence: CASSLLAGVVTEAFF. The CDR3 bases are TGTGCCAGCAGTTTATTAGCAGGGGTCGTCACTGAAGCTTTCTTT. Complete variable domain (other parts from reference TRBV28 and TRBJ1-1): DVKVTQSSRYLVKRTGEKVFLECVQDMDHENMFWYRQDPGLGLRLIYFSYDVKMKEKGDIPEGYSVSREKKERFSLILESASTNQTSMYLCASSLLAGVVTEAFFGQGTRLTVV.